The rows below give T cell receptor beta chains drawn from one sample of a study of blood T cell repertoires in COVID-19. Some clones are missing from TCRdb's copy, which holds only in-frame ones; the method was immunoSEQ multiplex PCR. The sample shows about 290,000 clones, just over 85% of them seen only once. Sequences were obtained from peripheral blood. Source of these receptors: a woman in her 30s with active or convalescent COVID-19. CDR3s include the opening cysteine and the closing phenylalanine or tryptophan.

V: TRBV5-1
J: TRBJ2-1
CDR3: CASSQTTGGGTNEQFF

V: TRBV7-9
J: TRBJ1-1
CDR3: CASSFSGTMNTEAFF

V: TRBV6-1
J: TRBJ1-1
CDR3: CASSEGLEAFF

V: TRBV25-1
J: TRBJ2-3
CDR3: CASSESLASGGMADTQYF

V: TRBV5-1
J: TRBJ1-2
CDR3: CASSPGQNYGYTF

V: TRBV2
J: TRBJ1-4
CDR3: CASSPWTESEKLFF

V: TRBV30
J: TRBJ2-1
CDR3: CAWTHRGGYNEQFF

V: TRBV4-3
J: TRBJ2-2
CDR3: CASSQREAGELFF

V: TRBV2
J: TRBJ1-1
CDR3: CARGGAIDTEAFF

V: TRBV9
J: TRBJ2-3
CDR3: CASSVAPIAGGGDTQYF

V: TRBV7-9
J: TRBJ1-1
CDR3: CASSLGRGLDEAFF

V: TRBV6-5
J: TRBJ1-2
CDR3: CATRSQGYGYTF

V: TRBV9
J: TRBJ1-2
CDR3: CASSAPGGGGYTF

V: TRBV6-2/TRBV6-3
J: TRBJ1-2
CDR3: CASSYDGLSGNGYTF

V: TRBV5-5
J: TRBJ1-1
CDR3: CASSSKKGQMNTEAFF

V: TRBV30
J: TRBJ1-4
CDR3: CAWKGVGTNEKLFF

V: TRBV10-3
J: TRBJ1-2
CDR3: CAIRDSPASYGYTF

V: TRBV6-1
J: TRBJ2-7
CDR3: CASSERVGEQYF

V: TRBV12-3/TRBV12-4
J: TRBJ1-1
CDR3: CASNRGQQEAFF

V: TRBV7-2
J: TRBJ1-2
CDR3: CASSKEGHTF

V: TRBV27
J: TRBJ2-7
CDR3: CASSNLGLAGYSYEQYF

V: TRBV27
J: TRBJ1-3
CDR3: CASSPRWGLEGNTIYF

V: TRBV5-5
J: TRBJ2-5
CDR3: CASSLDYPETQYF

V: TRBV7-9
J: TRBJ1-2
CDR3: CASSFPGTSVGYTF

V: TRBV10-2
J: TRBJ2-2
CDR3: CASGLAGARGGELFF

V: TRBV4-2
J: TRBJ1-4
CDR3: CASSQDPTLGGEKLFF

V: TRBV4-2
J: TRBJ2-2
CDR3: CASSQVPGQNTGELFF

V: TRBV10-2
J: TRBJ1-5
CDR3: CASSDPGQGNQPQHF

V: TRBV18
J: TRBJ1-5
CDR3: CASSPQSGQNNQPQHF

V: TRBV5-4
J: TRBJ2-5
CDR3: CASSPKRTGPRETQYF

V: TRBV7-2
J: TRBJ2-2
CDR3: CASSFGNTGELFF

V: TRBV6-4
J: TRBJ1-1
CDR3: CASSSRTGVF

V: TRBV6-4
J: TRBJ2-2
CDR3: CASSVEVASGTGELFF

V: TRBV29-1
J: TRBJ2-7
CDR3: CSPAWTGPFSYEQYF

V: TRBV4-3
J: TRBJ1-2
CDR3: CASSQEGRGTLNGYTF

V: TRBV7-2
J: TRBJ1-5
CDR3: CASSFAGFSNQPQHF

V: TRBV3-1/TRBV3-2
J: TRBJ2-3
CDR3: CASSHPHRVGADTQYF

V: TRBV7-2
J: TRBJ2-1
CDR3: CASSARGGDEQFF

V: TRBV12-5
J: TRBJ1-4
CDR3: CASGPHRNPGANEKLFF

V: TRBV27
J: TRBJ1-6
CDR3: CASSSGRANSPLHF

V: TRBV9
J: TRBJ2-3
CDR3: CASSVDIATGGVLRTQYF

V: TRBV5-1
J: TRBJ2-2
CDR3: CASSLRLAMYTGELFF

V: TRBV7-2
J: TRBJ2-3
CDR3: CASNREGTDTQYF

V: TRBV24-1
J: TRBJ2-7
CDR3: CATSERDRGHEQYF

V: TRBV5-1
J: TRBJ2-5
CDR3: CASSPVPGQETQYF